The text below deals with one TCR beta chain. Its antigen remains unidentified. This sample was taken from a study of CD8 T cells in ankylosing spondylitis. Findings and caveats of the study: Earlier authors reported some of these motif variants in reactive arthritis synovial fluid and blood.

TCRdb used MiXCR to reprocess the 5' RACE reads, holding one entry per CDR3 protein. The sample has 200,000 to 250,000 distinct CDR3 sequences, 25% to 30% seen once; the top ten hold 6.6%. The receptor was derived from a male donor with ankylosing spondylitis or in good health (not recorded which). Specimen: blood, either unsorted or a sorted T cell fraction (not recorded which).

In DNA, the CDR3 is TGCAGTGCTAGAGTTGCAGTCGGAAAACCGAACACTGAAGCTTTCTTT. This encodes CSARVAVGKPNTEAFF. The V call is TRBV20-1, the J call TRBJ1-1; D not certain. Germline CDR1 and CDR2: DFQATT and SNEGSKA (reference sequence). Between the trimmed V and J ends, which lost 1 base and 1 base, there was a span of 16 bases. This CDR3 is 16 amino acids long.